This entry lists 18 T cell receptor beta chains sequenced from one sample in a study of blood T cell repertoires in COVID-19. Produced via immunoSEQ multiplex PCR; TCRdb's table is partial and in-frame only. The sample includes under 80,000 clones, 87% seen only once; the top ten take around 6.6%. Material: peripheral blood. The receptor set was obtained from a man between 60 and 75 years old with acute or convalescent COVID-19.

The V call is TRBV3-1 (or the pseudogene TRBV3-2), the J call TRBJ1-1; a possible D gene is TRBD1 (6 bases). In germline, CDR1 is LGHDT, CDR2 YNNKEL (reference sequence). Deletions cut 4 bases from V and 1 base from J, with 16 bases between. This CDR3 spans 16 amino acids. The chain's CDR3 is CASSPQTGGSNTEAFF. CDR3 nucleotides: TGTGCCAGCAGCCCGCAGACAGGCGGATCGAACACTGAAGCTTTCTTT.

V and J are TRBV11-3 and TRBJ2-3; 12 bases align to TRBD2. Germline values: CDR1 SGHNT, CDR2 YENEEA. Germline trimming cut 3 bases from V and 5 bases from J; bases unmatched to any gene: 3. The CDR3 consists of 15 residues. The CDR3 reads CASSFLAGGQDTQYF. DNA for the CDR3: TGTGCCAGCAGCTTCCTAGCGGGGGGGCAAGATACGCAGTATTTT.

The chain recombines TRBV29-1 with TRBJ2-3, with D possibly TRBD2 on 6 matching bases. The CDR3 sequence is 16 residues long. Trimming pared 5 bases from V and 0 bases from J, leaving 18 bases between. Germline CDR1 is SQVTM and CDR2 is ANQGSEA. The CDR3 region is CSVYPIAASSTDTQYF. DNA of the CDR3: TGCAGCGTTTATCCTATAGCGGCCTCTAGCACAGATACGCAGTATTTT.

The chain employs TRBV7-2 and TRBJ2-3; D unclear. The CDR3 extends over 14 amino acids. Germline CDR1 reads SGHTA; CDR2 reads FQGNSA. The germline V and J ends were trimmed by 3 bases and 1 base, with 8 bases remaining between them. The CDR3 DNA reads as TGTGCCAGCAGCTTGTCTGTCGGCACAGATACGCAGTATTTT. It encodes CASSLSVGTDTQYF.

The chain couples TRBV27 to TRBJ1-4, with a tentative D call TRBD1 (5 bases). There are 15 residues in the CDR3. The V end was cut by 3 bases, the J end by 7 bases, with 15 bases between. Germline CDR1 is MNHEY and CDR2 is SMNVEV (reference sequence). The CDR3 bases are TGTGCCAGCAGTTTTCGCTCAGCCGGGGGTGAAAAACTGTTTTTT. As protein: CASSFRSAGGEKLFF.

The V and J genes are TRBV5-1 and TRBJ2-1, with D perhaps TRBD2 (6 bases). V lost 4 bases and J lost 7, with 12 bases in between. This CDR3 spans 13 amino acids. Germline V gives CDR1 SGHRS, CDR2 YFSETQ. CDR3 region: CASSPEGWNEQFF. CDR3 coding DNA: TGCGCCAGCAGCCCGGAGGGATGGAATGAGCAGTTCTTC.

The CDR3 bases are TGTGCCAGCAGCAGAAAGACAGGGGTTGGGGAGCCCCAGCATTTT. Translation: CASSRKTGVGEPQHF. The rearrangement uses TRBV7-2 and TRBJ1-5, with 8 bases fitting TRBD1. After removal of 5 bases from V and 8 bases from J, the junction contained 11 bases not matched to a gene. Per the germline V gene, CDR1 is SGHTA and CDR2 is FQGNSA. This CDR3 region has 15 residues.

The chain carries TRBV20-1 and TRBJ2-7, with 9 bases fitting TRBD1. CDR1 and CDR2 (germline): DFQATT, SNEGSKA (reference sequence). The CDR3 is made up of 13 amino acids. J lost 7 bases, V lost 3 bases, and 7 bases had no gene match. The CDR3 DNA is TGCAGTGCTAGTCACAGGGGGCGTCTAGAGCAGTACTTC. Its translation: CSASHRGRLEQYF.

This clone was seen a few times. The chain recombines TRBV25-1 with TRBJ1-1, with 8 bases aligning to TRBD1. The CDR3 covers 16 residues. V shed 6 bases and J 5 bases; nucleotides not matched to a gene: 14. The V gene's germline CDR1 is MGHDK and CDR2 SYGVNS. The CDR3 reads CASRGASGGEQTEAFF. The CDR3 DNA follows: TGTGCCAGCAGGGGAGCTTCAGGGGGCGAACAGACTGAAGCTTTCTTT.

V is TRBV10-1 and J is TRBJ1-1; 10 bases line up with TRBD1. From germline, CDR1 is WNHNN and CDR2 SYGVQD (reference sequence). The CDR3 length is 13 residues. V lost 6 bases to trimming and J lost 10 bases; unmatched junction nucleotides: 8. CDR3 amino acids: CASSVRQGAGAFF. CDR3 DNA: TGCGCCAGCAGCGTAAGACAGGGGGCTGGAGCTTTCTTT.

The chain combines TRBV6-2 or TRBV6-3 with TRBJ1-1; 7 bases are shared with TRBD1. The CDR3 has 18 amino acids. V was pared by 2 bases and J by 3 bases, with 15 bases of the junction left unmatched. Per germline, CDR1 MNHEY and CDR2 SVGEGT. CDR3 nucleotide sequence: TGTGCCAGCAGTTACACCGTCGGCAGGGGGAGATTGGACACTGAAGCTTTCTTT. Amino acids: CASSYTVGRGRLDTEAFF.

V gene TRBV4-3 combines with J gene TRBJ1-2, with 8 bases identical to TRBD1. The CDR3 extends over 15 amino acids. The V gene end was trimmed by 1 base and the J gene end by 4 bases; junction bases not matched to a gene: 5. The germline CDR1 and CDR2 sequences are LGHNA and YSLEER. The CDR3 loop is CASSQGQGAIYGYTF. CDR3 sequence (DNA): TGCGCCAGCAGCCAAGGGCAGGGGGCGATCTATGGCTACACCTTC.

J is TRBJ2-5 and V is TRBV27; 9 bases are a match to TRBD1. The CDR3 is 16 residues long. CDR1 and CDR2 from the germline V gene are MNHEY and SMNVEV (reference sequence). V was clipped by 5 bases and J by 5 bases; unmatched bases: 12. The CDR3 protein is CASSQTPGQGFETQYF. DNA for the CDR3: TGTGCCAGCAGTCAAACCCCGGGACAGGGTTTTGAGACCCAGTACTTC.

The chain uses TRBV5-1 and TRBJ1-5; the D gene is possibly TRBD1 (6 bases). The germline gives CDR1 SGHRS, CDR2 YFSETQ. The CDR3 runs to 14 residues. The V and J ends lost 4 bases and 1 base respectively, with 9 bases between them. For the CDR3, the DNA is TGCGCCAGCAGCCTCGGACAGAGCAATCAGCCCCAGCATTTT. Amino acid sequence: CASSLGQSNQPQHF.

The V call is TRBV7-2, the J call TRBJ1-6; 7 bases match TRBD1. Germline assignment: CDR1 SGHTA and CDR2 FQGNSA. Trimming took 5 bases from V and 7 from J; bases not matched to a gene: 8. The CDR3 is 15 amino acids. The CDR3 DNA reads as TGTGCCAGCAGCACCGGCCGGACAGGCAATTCACCCCTCCACTTT. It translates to CASSTGRTGNSPLHF.

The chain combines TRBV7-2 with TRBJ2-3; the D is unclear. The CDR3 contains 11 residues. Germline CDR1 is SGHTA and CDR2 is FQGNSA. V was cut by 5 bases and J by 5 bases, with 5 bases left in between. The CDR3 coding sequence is TGTGCCAGCAGCCTGAGAGATACGCAGTATTTT. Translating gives CASSLRDTQYF.

The CDR3 is CASSYFGGSYNSPLHF. The CDR3 region has the DNA TGTGCCAGCAGTTACTTCGGGGGCTCCTATAATTCACCCCTCCACTTT. The V gene is TRBV6-5, the J gene TRBJ1-6; a possible D gene is TRBD1 (5 bases). V lost 1 base, J lost 0 bases, and 7 bases lay in between. The germline CDR1 and CDR2 sequences are MNHEY and SVGAGI. This CDR3 comprises 16 residues.

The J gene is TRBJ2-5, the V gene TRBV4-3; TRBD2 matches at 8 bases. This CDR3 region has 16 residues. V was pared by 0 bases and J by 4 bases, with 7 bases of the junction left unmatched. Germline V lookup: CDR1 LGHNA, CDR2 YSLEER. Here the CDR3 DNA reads TGCGCCAGCAGCCAAGAGGTAGCGGGGAGGAGAGAGACCCAGTACTTC. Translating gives CASSQEVAGRRETQYF.